This T cell receptor (beta chain) emerged from a study of response to subunit inactivated influenza vaccine. The study's findings and limits: Few additional T cells are recruited per seasonal influenza vaccination, authors suggested.

As for this clonotype: Its antigen remains unidentified.

The CDR3 spans 13 residues. Trimming pared 3 bases from V and 6 bases from J, leaving 11 bases between. CDR1 and CDR2 from the germline V gene are DFQATT and SNEGSKA (reference sequence). One entry per CDR3 protein, called by TCRdb with MiXCR from the RT-PCR reads. This sample has 650,000 or so distinct CDR3 sequences, with 11% to 15% found just once. This specimen was PBMCs from blood, taken 14 to 15 days before vaccination. V usage is TRBV20-1 and J usage is TRBJ2-2; possible D gene TRBD1, 6 bases. The origin of this receptor is a man aged 45-65 years who received an inactivated influenza vaccine. CDR3 nucleotides: TGCAGTGCTAGTGTGGGGGCCGCCGGGGAGCTGTTTTTT. Residues: CSASVGAAGELFF.